A selection of T cell receptor beta chains follows, all from one sample in a study of blood T cell repertoires in COVID-19. Profiling relied on immunoSEQ multiplex PCR, and the TCRdb table lists in-frame clones only, not all of them. The repertoire holds about 200,000 clones, with approximately 88% as singletons. Sequenced material: peripheral blood. These receptors were obtained from a man in his forties with acute or convalescent COVID-19. Both conserved end residues are trimmed from each CDR3.

>TRBJ1-1|TRBV15
ATSREPGFGTEAF
>TRBJ1-2|TRBV9
ASSPGLVPYGYT
>TRBJ2-1|TRBV6-6
ASSSQANEQF
>TRBJ2-7|TRBV12-3/TRBV12-4
ASSRDRFYEQY
>TRBJ1-4|TRBV19
ASSPERVGEKLF
>TRBJ2-7|TRBV11-1
ASGSPRRPSYEQY
>TRBJ2-1|TRBV9
ASSVLAGYNEQF
>TRBJ2-1|TRBV27
ASRELDFRGLGAYNEQF
>TRBJ2-5|TRBV5-5
ASSLLAEETQY
>TRBJ1-1|TRBV7-2
ASSAPGTGGTEAF
>TRBJ1-1|TRBV5-6
ASSSPRRRQNTEAF
>TRBJ1-1|TRBV18
ASSLGTAEAF
>TRBJ2-1|TRBV6-2/TRBV6-3
ASSYSGPATEQF
>TRBJ2-7|TRBV6-1
ASSDPDRVREQY
>TRBJ2-3|TRBV2
ASSEGRSTDTQY
>TRBJ2-1|TRBV9
ASSLGLALVEQF
>TRBJ1-1|TRBV9
ASSEGAQYTEAF
>TRBJ1-5|TRBV16
ASSDLDRVNQPQH
>TRBJ2-3|TRBV19
ASSRRLAGGLTDTQY
>TRBJ1-6|TRBV7-9
ASSLEDRGSSPLH
>TRBJ2-1|TRBV11-2
ASSLSGSSYNEQF
>TRBJ2-1|TRBV4-1
ASSHPPPGSERNSYNEQF
>TRBJ1-5|TRBV4-2
ASSWDRGSNQPQH
>TRBJ2-3|TRBV10-3
AISERAGASTDTQY
>TRBJ2-7|TRBV7-2
ASSLVSRRSSYEQY
>TRBJ1-2|TRBV5-1
ASSLGQSVDGYT
>TRBJ2-5|TRBV7-2
ASSLAGHQETQY
>TRBJ1-1|TRBV5-5
ASSLLQGVGSTEAF
>TRBJ2-1|TRBV5-1
ASSLDEGSRYNEQF
>TRBJ1-2|TRBV11-2
ASSLGISGT
>TRBJ2-3|TRBV9
ASSVHAAGGPMADTQY
>TRBJ2-4|TRBV15
ATSEGLAGGFKNIQY
>TRBJ1-1|TRBV7-2
ASSLAGGQGNTEAF
>TRBJ2-3|TRBV7-9
ASSLNSDSTDTQY
>TRBJ1-3|TRBV10-3
AISESWTGSLDTIY
>TRBJ1-5|TRBV30
AWSQDSNQPQH
>TRBJ2-1|TRBV2
ASVLAGGSYNEQF
>TRBJ1-3|TRBV6-5
ASDRGSEGNTIY
>TRBJ2-2|TRBV5-1
ASTTGTGYTGELF
>TRBJ1-2|TRBV11-1
ASSLAMSESYGYT
>TRBJ1-2|TRBV27
ASSLYPGIYGYT
>TRBJ1-4|TRBV5-1
ASSPQPGSGEKLF
>TRBJ1-3|TRBV3-1/TRBV3-2
ASSPAAESGNTIY
>TRBJ2-7|TRBV6-2/TRBV6-3
ASSYRDNYEQY
>TRBJ1-4|TRBV5-1
ASSPGQGTYEKLF
>TRBJ2-1|TRBV20-1
SARDDEQF